The 2 T cell receptor beta chains given below trace back to one sample, sequenced in a study of T cells in Graves' hyperthyroidism and ophthalmopathy (dated by TCRdb to about 2019). Library creation used multiplex PCR. Sequencing instrument: Illumina HiSeq 2000. Amplification of TCR beta CDR3 regions was carried out from RNA transcripts. A first-round RT-PCR of the TCR CDR3 used the HTBI primer set with the Qiagen OneStep RT-PCR kit. The public reads were quality trimmed at Q25 with fastp and then assembled into clones with MiXCR by TCRdb, keeping productive beta chains. Every entry covers one CDR3 protein and lists the most common genes and DNA from its rows. The sample data list about 250,000 distinct CDR3 sequences, and about 15% of these were observed just once. The top ten hold more than 30% of the sample. The sequencing input was blood. These receptors all stem from a woman between 50 and 59 years old with Graves' hyperthyroidism that later progressed to Graves' ophthalmopathy.

This clonotype was counted at least ten times. V usage is TRBV3-1 and J usage is TRBJ2-1, with TRBD1 as a possible D gene (6 bases). Trimming took off 4 bases at V and 0 bases at J, with 16 bases between the two ends. The CDR3 length is 17 residues. Germline CDR1 is LGHDT and CDR2 is YNNKEL (reference sequence). CDR3 coding DNA: TGTGCCAGCAGCCGCTTGGGGGCCGCGAGCTCCTACAATGAGCAGTTCTTC. Its protein product is CASSRLGAASSYNEQFF.

This clonotype was found many times. The genes are TRBV5-1 and TRBJ2-1; 11 nucleotides match TRBD2. V was clipped by 0 bases and J by 8 bases; unmatched bases: 7. CDR1 SGHRS and CDR2 YFSETQ come from the germline V gene. The CDR3 loop spans 16 amino acids. CDR3 nucleotides: TGCGCCAGCAGCTTGGTGTCTAGCGGGAGGTGGGATGAGCAGTTCTTC. It yields the protein CASSLVSSGRWDEQFF. Based on the CDR3 plus reference TRBV5-1 and TRBJ2-1, the full variable domain is KAGVTQTPRYLIKTRGQQVTLSCSPISGHRSVSWYQQTPGQGLQFLFEYFSETQRNKGNFPGRFSGRQFSNSRSEMNVSTLELGDSALYLCASSLVSSGRWDEQFFGPGTRLTVL.